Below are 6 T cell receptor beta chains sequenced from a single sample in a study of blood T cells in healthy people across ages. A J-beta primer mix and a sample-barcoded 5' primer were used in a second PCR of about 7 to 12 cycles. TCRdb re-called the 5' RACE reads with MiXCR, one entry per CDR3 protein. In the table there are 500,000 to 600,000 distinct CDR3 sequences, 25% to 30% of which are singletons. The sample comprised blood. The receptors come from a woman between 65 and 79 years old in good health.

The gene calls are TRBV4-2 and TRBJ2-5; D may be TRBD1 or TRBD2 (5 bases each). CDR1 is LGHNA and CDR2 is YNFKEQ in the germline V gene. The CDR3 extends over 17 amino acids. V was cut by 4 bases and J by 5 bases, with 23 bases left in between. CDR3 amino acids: CASSPPGRQYLGETQYF. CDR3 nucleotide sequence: TGTGCCAGCAGCCCCCCGGGACGCCAATACCTGGGGGAGACCCAGTACTTC.

CDR3 sequence: CASSLQEEVGQPQHF. For the CDR3, the DNA is TGTGCCAGCAGCTTACAGGAGGAAGTAGGTCAGCCCCAGCATTTT. The chain carries TRBV13 and TRBJ1-5; D is unresolved. Germline assignment: CDR1 PRHDT and CDR2 FYEKMQ (reference sequence). Trimming shortened V by 2 bases and J by 6 bases, and 14 bases separated the two germline ends. CDR3 size: 15 residues.

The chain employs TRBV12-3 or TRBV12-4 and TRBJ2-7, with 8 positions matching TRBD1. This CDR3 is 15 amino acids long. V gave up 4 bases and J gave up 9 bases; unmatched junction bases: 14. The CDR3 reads CASSSGQGRGSGQYF. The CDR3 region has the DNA TGTGCCAGCAGTTCCGGACAGGGAAGGGGTTCGGGGCAGTACTTC.

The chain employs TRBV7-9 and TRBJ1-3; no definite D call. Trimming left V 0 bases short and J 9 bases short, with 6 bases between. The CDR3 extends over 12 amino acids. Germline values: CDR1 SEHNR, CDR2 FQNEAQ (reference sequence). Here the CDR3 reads CASSLAQATIYF. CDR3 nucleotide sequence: TGTGCCAGCAGCTTAGCCCAGGCCACCATATATTTT.

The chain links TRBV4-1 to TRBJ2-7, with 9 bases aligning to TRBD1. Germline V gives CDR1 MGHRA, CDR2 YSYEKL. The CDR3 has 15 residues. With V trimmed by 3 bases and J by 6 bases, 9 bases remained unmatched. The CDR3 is CASSHRPGQGLEQYF. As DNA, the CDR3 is TGCGCCAGCAGCCATAGACCGGGACAGGGTCTCGAGCAGTACTTC.

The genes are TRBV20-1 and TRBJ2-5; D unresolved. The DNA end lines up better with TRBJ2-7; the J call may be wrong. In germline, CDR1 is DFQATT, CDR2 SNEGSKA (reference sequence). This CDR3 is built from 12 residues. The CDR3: CSAAQPTYEQYF. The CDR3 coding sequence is TGCAGTGCAGCACAGCCGACCTACGAGCAGTACTTC.